The rows below give T cell receptor beta chains drawn from one sample of a study of shared clonotypes between healthy human individuals. Repertoires were generated with immunoSEQ multiplex PCR, while TCRdb's copy carries only in-frame clones and drops some. The sample includes about 2.1 million clones, more than 85% seen only once; the top ten take around 1.7%. Sequencing was done on a sample of naive CD8+ T cells from PBMCs. The receptors derive from a man aged 18 to 30 in good health. Some clones in this sample may be carry-over from other donors' samples. CDR3s include the opening cysteine and the closing phenylalanine or tryptophan. D genes are given only for firm matches. Size is omitted from some rows. Given values are once, few, many or a class for expanded clones.

size,J,D,V,DNA,CDR3
.,TRBJ2-1,.,TRBV12-5,TGTGCTAGTGGTTTGGCTACACAGGACGAGCAGTTCTTC,CASGLATQDEQFF
.,TRBJ2-1,TRBD1,TRBV29-1,TGCAGCCATCCAGGGGGCAATGAGCAGTTCTTC,CSHPGGNEQFF
.,TRBJ2-2,TRBD1,TRBV4-3,TGCGCCAGCAGCCAAGGGACCGGGACAGGGTCGGGGACCGGGGAGCTGTTTTTT,CASSQGTGTGSGTGELFF
.,TRBJ2-7,.,TRBV19,TGTGCCAGTAGTGGGGGGAACGAGCAGTACTTC,CASSGGNEQYF
.,TRBJ1-3,TRBD1,TRBV4-2,TGTGCCAGCAGCCGCCTTGGGGGACAGGATGGAAACACCATATATTTT,CASSRLGGQDGNTIYF
.,TRBJ1-1,.,TRBV14,TGTGCCAGCAGCCGATGGGGGGAAGGGACAAAAGCTTTCTTT,CASSRWGEGTKAFF
.,TRBJ1-4,.,TRBV15,TGTGCCACCAGCAGAGAAACAGCTAATGAAAAACTGTTTTTT,CATSRETANEKLFF
.,TRBJ1-5,.,TRBV4-1,TGCGCCAGCAGCCAAATAGGAGCGCCCCAGCATTTT,CASSQIGAPQHF
.,TRBJ1-1,.,TRBV19,TGTGCCAGTAGTATAGGTAGTAGAATCGCTGAAGCTTTCTTT,CASSIGSRIAEAFF
.,TRBJ2-1,TRBD2,TRBV27,TGTGCCAGCAGTTTGCTCGGACTAGCGGGAGGGAACAATGAGCAGTTCTTC,CASSLLGLAGGNNEQFF
once,TRBJ2-3,.,TRBV5-4,TGTGCCAGCAGTAAAGAGGGGGGGTTTGGATTAACAGATACGCAGTATTTT,CASSKEGGFGLTDTQYF
.,TRBJ2-7,TRBD1,TRBV6-5,TGTGCCAGCAGACCAGGACAGGGATTAGGGAAGCAGTACTTC,CASRPGQGLGKQYF
.,TRBJ2-7,TRBD2,TRBV7-9,TGTGCCAGCAGCCAGACTAGCGGGAGCGAGCAGTACTTC,CASSQTSGSEQYF
.,TRBJ2-7,.,TRBV27,TGTGCCAGCTCCTACATGGGGATTTCCTACGAGCAGTACTTC,CASSYMGISYEQYF
.,TRBJ1-4,TRBD1,TRBV2,TGTGCCAGCAGGCCCCGGACAGGCCGAAATGAAAAACTGTTTTTT,CASRPRTGRNEKLFF
.,TRBJ2-1,TRBD2,TRBV7-9,TGTGCCAGCAGCTCCGGACTAGCGAACCACAATGAGCAGTTCTTC,CASSSGLANHNEQFF
.,TRBJ2-1,TRBD2,TRBV7-3,TGTGCCAGCAGCTCTCAGCGGGACCACTACAATGAGCAGTTCTTC,CASSSQRDHYNEQFF
.,TRBJ2-7,.,TRBV28,TGTGCCAGCAGCCCACGGCGTAGCGGTATTACCTACGAGCAGTACTTC,CASSPRRSGITYEQYF
.,TRBJ1-4,.,TRBV27,TGTGCCAGCAGTTTGAAGCAGCCTGCAACTAATGAAAAACTGTTTTTT,CASSLKQPATNEKLFF
.,TRBJ2-7,TRBD1,TRBV5-4,TGTGCCAGCAGCTCGGACAGGGGTTACGAGCAGTACTTC,CASSSDRGYEQYF
.,TRBJ2-7,.,TRBV28,TGTGCCAGCAGTCCGGGCTACGAGCAGTACTTC,CASSPGYEQYF
.,TRBJ2-5,TRBD1,TRBV5-6,TGTGCCAGCAGCTCTCGACAGGGCCAAGAGACCCAGTACTTC,CASSSRQGQETQYF
.,TRBJ2-1,TRBD2,TRBV7-9,TGTGCCAGCAGCTGGGTAGCGGGAGGGACTAATGAGCAGTTCTTC,CASSWVAGGTNEQFF
.,TRBJ2-3,.,TRBV7-9,TGTGCCAGCAGCTTAGGACCAGTCACAGATACGCAGTATTTT,CASSLGPVTDTQYF
.,TRBJ2-7,TRBD2,TRBV27,TGTGCCAGCAGTTTGGCGGGAGGTGGATACGAGCAGTACTTC,CASSLAGGGYEQYF
.,TRBJ1-2,TRBD1,TRBV5-5,TGTGCCAGCAGCTCCCCGGACAGGGGCGCGTACTATGGCTACACCTTC,CASSSPDRGAYYGYTF
.,TRBJ2-7,.,TRBV7-9,TGTGCCAGCGCCTCAAAGACAAGGATCCCCTACGAGCAGTACTTC,CASASKTRIPYEQYF